Each of the 23 T cell receptor beta chains below was sequenced from the same sample in a study of T cell repertoires in cytomegalovirus infection (dated by TCRdb to between 2018 and 2021). This sample was sequenced with an Illumina HiSeq 1500. TCRdb reanalyzed the raw reads on its own, using fastp at Q25 for trimming and MiXCR for clone calling, and kept in-frame beta chains. Each CDR3 protein appears once, grouped with its most common genes and DNA. Here the sample has about half a million distinct CDR3 sequences; 33% occur a single time. 15% to 20% of the sample is held by the ten biggest clonotypes. This sample's treatment or condition label indicates: in vitro stimulation with specific CMV peptide epitopes to enrich CMV-specific T cells. Their antigens remain unidentified. This specimen was cultured PBMCs, taken from culture after CMV antigen stimulation. Receptors were obtained from a human donor in good health (CMV status not recorded). Some clones in this sample may be carry-over from other donors' samples.

This clonotype was found a few times. V and J are TRBV6-2 or TRBV6-3 and TRBJ2-1, with TRBD2 matching over 9 bases. The CDR3 is made up of 18 amino acids. The V and J ends lost 5 bases and 2 bases, in that order; junction bases with no gene match: 13. CDR1 and CDR2 (germline): MNHEY, SVGEGT. This chain's CDR3 is CASSPGPFLAGTYNEQFF. The DNA for the CDR3 is TGTGCCAGCAGTCCGGGACCCTTCCTAGCGGGAACCTACAATGAGCAGTTCTTC.

This clonotype was counted only a few times. This chain uses TRBV7-8 with TRBJ2-7, with D uncertain. Germline V CDR1 and CDR2: SGHVS, FQNEAQ. The CDR3 runs to 12 residues. V was shortened by 5 bases and J by 2 bases, with 7 bases between the two germline ends. The CDR3, as DNA: TGTGCCAGCAGCCTAGACACCTACGAGCAGTACTTC. Protein sequence: CASSLDTYEQYF.

This chain connects TRBV6-1 to TRBJ2-5; TRBD2 agrees at 15 bases. The trim removed 8 bases at V and 0 bases at J, leaving 4 bases unmatched. Germline V gene lookup returns CDR1 MNHNS and CDR2 SASEGT. The CDR3 is 16 amino acids. The chain's CDR3 is CASGTSGRSDQETQYF. The CDR3 DNA sequence: TGTGCCAGCGGGACTAGCGGGAGGTCTGACCAAGAGACCCAGTACTTC.

The chain is built from TRBV29-1 and TRBJ2-1; 7 nucleotides line up with TRBD1. The junction had 6 bases not matched to a gene; V was cut back by 7 bases and J by 3 bases. This CDR3 is built from 13 residues. CDR1 SQVTM and CDR2 ANQGSEA come from the germline V gene. In DNA form, the CDR3 reads TGCAGCGCTCCTGACAGGGACTACAATGAGCAGTTCTTC. Its translation: CSAPDRDYNEQFF.

This clonotype turned up a few times. The J gene is TRBJ1-5, the V gene TRBV5-6; D unclear. Germline lookup yields CDR1 SGHDT and CDR2 YYEEEE. This CDR3 has 14 residues. V was shortened by 2 bases and J by 6 bases, with 12 bases between the two germline ends. DNA of the CDR3: TGTGCCAGCAGCTTAAGGGATTTGAGTCAGCCCCAGCATTTT. Amino acids: CASSLRDLSQPQHF.

This clonotype came up a few times. The chain links TRBV27 to TRBJ1-2; 8 bases agree with TRBD1. This CDR3 contains 14 residues. J was trimmed by 4 bases and V by 4 bases; bases with no gene match: 5. Germline values: CDR1 MNHEY, CDR2 SMNVEV (reference sequence). The CDR3 region has the DNA TGTGCCAGCAGTTCGACAGGGGCTTTCTATGGCTACACCTTC. This translates into CASSSTGAFYGYTF.

This clonotype was observed a handful of times. This rearrangement joins TRBV4-1 to TRBJ1-1; unclear D gene. Germline CDR1 reads MGHRA; CDR2 reads YSYEKL. Trimming left V 0 bases short and J 7 bases short, with 9 bases between. The CDR3 runs 13 residues. The CDR3 bases are TGCGCCAGCAGCCAAGATGCGGGTCTTGAAGCTTTCTTT. Its translation is CASSQDAGLEAFF.

The chain links TRBV6-1 to TRBJ2-1, with TRBD2 matching over 8 bases. Germline CDR1 is MNHNS and CDR2 is SASEGT. The CDR3 consists of 18 residues. Trimming took 2 bases from V and 7 from J; bases not matched to a gene: 16. This CDR3 is CASSELIFRAGDINEQFF. The CDR3 coding sequence is TGTGCCAGCAGTGAACTGATCTTTCGAGCGGGAGATATTAATGAGCAGTTCTTC.

The table lists this clonotype with a few counts. The J gene is TRBJ2-7, the V gene TRBV28; 9 bases match TRBD1. The CDR3 contains 17 residues. Germline V CDR1 and CDR2: MDHEN, SYDVKM. After removal of 3 bases from V and 6 bases from J, the junction contained 15 bases not matched to a gene. DNA for the CDR3: TGTGCCAGCAGTTTGAACCAAGCCCGGGACAGGGTCGTCGAGCAGTACTTC. This translates into CASSLNQARDRVVEQYF.

V is TRBV18 and J is TRBJ2-2; D might be TRBD2 (5 bases). The CDR3 runs to 16 residues. V lost 3 bases, J lost 2 bases, and 13 bases lay in between. CDR1 is KGHSH, CDR2 LQKENI, per germline. DNA for the CDR3: TGTGCCAGCTCACCTACAGCGGTACAAAACACCGGGGAGCTGTTTTTT. Residues: CASSPTAVQNTGELFF.

This clonotype was detected only a few times. CDR3 nucleotides: TGTGCCAGCAGTTACCCTACTAGCGGAAAGAGGACCCCAGATACGCAGTATTTT. Amino acids: CASSYPTSGKRTPDTQYF. The rearrangement joins TRBV6-2 or TRBV6-3 to TRBJ2-3, with TRBD2 identical over 8 bases. The V segment lost 2 bases and the J segment 4 bases; nucleotides outside the gene matches: 14. The CDR3 is 18 amino acids. Germline loops: CDR1 MNHEY, CDR2 SVGEGT.

Only a few counts were recorded for this clonotype. The chain links TRBV4-1 to TRBJ2-7; perhaps TRBD2 as D (6 bases). Germline-derived CDR1 and CDR2 are MGHRA and YSYEKL. The CDR3 length is 15 residues. The V and J ends lost 2 bases and 2 bases respectively, with 13 bases between them. CDR3: CASSQLSGTTYEQYV. The CDR3 nucleotides read TGCGCCAGCAGCCAACTTAGCGGAACCACCTACGAGCAGTACGTC.

This clonotype was picked up many times. This rearrangement joins TRBV7-2 to TRBJ1-5, with 9 positions matching TRBD1. The CDR3 spans 15 residues. Losses at the gene ends were 1 base for V and 7 bases for J; bases not matched to a gene: 5. Germline lookup yields CDR1 SGHTA and CDR2 FQGNSA. CDR3 residues: CASSLGGQGRQPQHF. CDR3 bases: TGTGCCAGCAGCTTAGGGGGACAGGGACGCCAGCCCCAGCATTTT.

The J gene is TRBJ1-2, the V gene TRBV27; maybe TRBD1 (6 bases). CDR1 and CDR2 from the germline V gene are MNHEY and SMNVEV (reference sequence). This CDR3 contains 14 residues. Trimming left V 6 bases short and J 2 bases short, with 13 bases between. The CDR3, as DNA: TGTGCCAGCAGACCGAGGACAGCAAACTATGGCTACACCTTC. Translation: CASRPRTANYGYTF.

This clonotype was recorded at least ten times. The chain combines TRBV7-9 with TRBJ2-1; weak D call: TRBD2 (7 bases). CDR3 size: 19 residues. V gave up 6 bases and J gave up 0 bases, with 24 bases separating them. Germline V gene sequence: CDR1 SEHNR, CDR2 FQNEAQ (reference sequence). As DNA, the CDR3 is TGTGCCAGCAGGAATCCGGGACACCCAGCGGGAATCTCCTACAATGAGCAGTTCTTC. Amino acids: CASRNPGHPAGISYNEQFF.

This clonotype was seen ten or more times. The junction does not match germline at one end; this may be a read error. The chain recombines TRBV7-2 with TRBJ2-1, with 8 positions matching TRBD2. CDR3 length equals 16 residues. In germline, CDR1 is SGHTA, CDR2 FQGNSA. In DNA, the CDR3 is TGTGCCAGCAGGTTAGGAATCCTAGCGGGCTACAATGAGCAGTTCTTC. Protein: CASRLGILAGYNEQFF.

The rearrangement uses TRBV6-1 and TRBJ2-7; TRBD2 matches 10 bases. The germline V gene encodes CDR1 MNHNS and CDR2 SASEGT. This CDR3 is 14 amino acids long. V was clipped by 4 bases and J by 3 bases; unmatched bases: 3. The CDR3 region has the DNA TGTGCCAGCAGTGTGGCTAGCGGGAGCTACGAGCAGTACGTC. It codes for CASSVASGSYEQYV.

This chain connects TRBV12-3 or TRBV12-4 to TRBJ2-1; 13 bases match TRBD2. The CDR3 covers 18 residues. The V and J ends lost 4 bases and 2 bases, in that order; junction bases with no gene match: 8. The CDR3 spells CASSYGLAGAPPYNEQFF. CDR3 nucleotide sequence: TGTGCCAGCAGTTACGGACTAGCGGGAGCTCCCCCCTACAATGAGCAGTTCTTC.

The V and J genes are TRBV28 and TRBJ2-3; D is unresolved. Germline values: CDR1 MDHEN, CDR2 SYDVKM. This CDR3 region has 13 residues. The ends were cut back, 5 bases at V and 8 bases at J, with 14 bases in the middle. The CDR3 here is CASSALDILTQYF. DNA of the CDR3: TGTGCCAGCAGTGCCTTGGATATACTTACGCAGTATTTT. Full variable domain (missing parts from reference TRBV28 and TRBJ2-3): DVKVTQSSRYLVKRTGEKVFLECVQDMDHENMFWYRQDPGLGLRLIYFSYDVKMKEKGDIPEGYSVSREKKERFSLILESASTNQTSMYLCASSALDILTQYFGPGTRLTVL.

The rearrangement links TRBV15 to TRBJ2-1; 7 bases match TRBD2. J was trimmed by 6 bases and V by 0 bases; bases with no gene match: 5. In germline, CDR1 is LNHNV, CDR2 YYDKDF (reference sequence). This CDR3 has 15 residues. This CDR3 is CATSRDRLAGNEQFF. The DNA of the CDR3 is TGTGCCACCAGCAGAGACCGACTAGCCGGCAATGAGCAGTTCTTC.

This chain connects TRBV2 to TRBJ1-5, with no clear D. Germline loops: CDR1 SNHLY, CDR2 FYNNEI. This CDR3 spans 13 amino acids. Trimming pared 1 base from V and 5 bases from J, leaving 6 bases between. Here the CDR3 reads CASSEVRDQPQHF. The CDR3 DNA reads as TGTGCCAGCAGTGAAGTCCGCGATCAGCCCCAGCATTTT.

This clonotype showed up just a few times. This chain joins TRBV7-6 and TRBJ2-5; TRBD2 matches 13 bases. The V gene's germline CDR1 is SGHVS and CDR2 FNYEAQ. The CDR3 loop spans 17 amino acids. V dropped 2 bases and J dropped 5; count of bases not matched to a gene: 8. The CDR3 DNA reads as TGTGCCAGCAGCTTAATGCCGGGACTAGCGGGAATGGAGACCCAGTACTTC. Protein: CASSLMPGLAGMETQYF.

J is TRBJ2-1 and V is TRBV15; TRBD2 matches 7 bases. CDR3 size: 15 residues. J lost 6 bases, V lost 1 base, and 6 bases had no gene match. The germline V gene has CDR1 LNHNV and CDR2 YYDKDF (reference sequence). CDR3: CATSRVRAGFNEQFF. The CDR3 DNA sequence: TGTGCCACCAGCAGAGTGCGAGCGGGATTCAATGAGCAGTTCTTC.